This T cell receptor beta chain stems from a study of blood T cell repertoires in COVID-19 (TCRdb year 2020). General notes on the study: Samples from collaborators originated in the United States, Italy and Spain and spanned both the acute and convalescent phases of COVID-19. The material from the prospective study consisted of cDNA or gDNA derived from T cells, B-cell-depleted T cells, or PBMCs. Subjects who had been exposed to COVID-19, were actively infected with it, or had recovered from it provided the deeply sampled blood TCRbeta repertoires that made up the dataset. The repertoires were released in a freely available public database intended as a resource for research on the immune response to SARS-CoV-2. Samples were obtained from the ongoing ImmuneRACE study (first 160 participants) and from roughly 1,300 subjects provided by 6 global collaborators. Sample metadata almost always included a de-identified subject ID, COVID-19 status, age in years and sex. Where HLA class I and class II types were available, the types were taken from metadata supplied by the sample provider, not from assay-based typing.

Collaborating institutions collected whole blood in K2EDTA tubes following their own protocols. For TCRbeta analysis, collaborator samples were shipped as frozen whole blood, as isolated PBMCs, or as DNA extracted from either sample type. Broad study findings and their caveats: The quantity of clinical and demographic metadata differed by source and by participant and was supplied without curation.

CDR1 ENHRY and CDR2 SYGVKD were looked up in the germline V gene. From the cysteine up to the phenylalanine, the CDR3 has a length of 13 residues. The CDR3 DNA has 39 bases and is translated from base 1. Trimming removed 2 bases from V and 8 bases from J; the gene matches leave 4 bases unexplained. TCRbeta CDR3 regions were amplified from genomic DNA by means of the immunoSEQ Assay, a bias-controlled multiplex PCR. The paper's processing steps were these. Nucleated cell counts per sample were estimated from amplification of reference gene primers within the assay. Sequence reads were collapsed and filtered to measure the absolute abundance of every unique TCRbeta CDR3 rearrangement. For each sample, productive Simpson clonality was calculated by taking the square root of Simpson's diversity index across productive rearrangements. TCRdb provides this immuneACCESS table in a form limited to in-frame rearrangements. Some clones are lacking; in checked studies, under half of them reflect an unresolved V gene, and why the rest are absent is not known. That table furnishes V, J and clone size, whereas the DNA furnished D and trimming. A total of 260,000 or so clones appear in this sample, approximately 86% of them only once. The ten largest clonotypes hold roughly 9% of the sample.

On this clone itself: What this receptor recognizes is not known. There are no base qualities to consult, and no much larger clone falls within one base.

The V and J segments used are TRBV10-3 and TRBJ1-2; the junction holds 8 bases that match TRBD1. Sample: peripheral blood. The clonotype was recovered from a man aged 18 to 29 with active or convalescent COVID-19. The DNA reads TGTGCCATCAGTGAGGACAGGGGACGAGGCTACACCTTC. The resulting protein is CAISEDRGRGYTF.